This section outlines one TCR beta chain sequence together with its context. Its antigen is not yet known. No base-level quality is on record; no much larger clone is a single base apart. Donors were healthy HIV-negative adults with no recently reported acute infections or vaccinations. All donors were Caucasian adults living in Nashville, Tennessee, USA. CD4+ T cells were enriched through magnetic negative selection, after which naive cells were positively selected on CD45RA and the remaining negative fraction served as the memory subset. After blood collection by leukapheresis, PBMCs were isolated using Ficoll-Histopaque density gradient centrifugation and then cryopreserved in the vapor phase of liquid nitrogen. Purity and quantity of every magnetically sorted T cell population were checked by analytical flow cytometry. Genomic DNA was isolated from each sorted fraction and quantified by UV absorbance on a Nanodrop 2000c.

Using the deep immunoSEQ assay, multiplex PCR amplified TCR CDR3 regions from genomic DNA. Extracted genomic DNA from each cell subset was spread evenly across all wells of several immunoSEQ 96-well plates, with each plate serving as a replicate. For sorted subsets, each replicate PCR was loaded with roughly 190 ng genomic DNA, equivalent to approximately 27,000 T cell genomes. The purified libraries were quantified using a Qubit 3.0 fluorometer, sized with a Bioanalyzer 2100, and then quantified again using the KAPA Library Quantification kit. Every immunoSEQ 96-well plate was sequenced on a separate single-read 150-cycle Illumina NextSeq 550 flow cell. Per the original workflow: The immunoSEQ output contained only junctional sequences without quality scores, so filtering could not match that applied to full-length reads. Sequences were annotated with PyIR, a Python wrapper for IgBLAST v1.9, using IMGT germline references to assign V/J genes and CDR3. Reads with weak V/J assignments (E-value above 1e-6), missing CDR3, stop codons, out-of-frame junctions, or ambiguous translated residues were removed. V3J clonotypes were defined by identical inferred V gene, J gene, and CDR3 amino acid sequence. The percentage overlap between two repertoires was calculated by dividing the number of shared unique clonotypes by the size of the smaller repertoire. RTK rarefaction, the Chao1 estimator, and Recon v2.1 estimates of unobserved clonotypes were used to assess repertoire richness. Generation probabilities for all TCRbeta clonotypes obtained by the gDNA method from four donors were computed using OLGA. TCRdb holds this immuneACCESS table with in-frame rearrangements only. Some clones are missing; in checked studies, unresolved V genes explain under half, and the rest has no known cause. The D gene and trimming were derived from the DNA, and the V and J assignments and clone size from that table. This sample holds about 2.4 million clones; 80% to 95% were observed only once. The ten largest clones take up 0.36% of the sample.

This sample is drawn from a study of shared clonotypes between healthy human individuals (TCRdb year 2020). General notes on the study: A couple of women and a few men aged 18 to 49 years were included in the cohort. Leukapheresis yielded between about 0.9 and 9 billion PBMCs per donor. For each donor, three plates each were used for CD4 naive and CD4 memory, two plates were used for CD8 naive, and one plate was used for CD8 memory. Blood TCR repertoires of several healthy adults were deeply sequenced to estimate repertoire size and the extent of clonotype sharing between individuals. To increase sequencing depth and limit assay-specific biases, different laboratories used diverse techniques to prepare libraries and sequence TCR repertoires. Results and caveats for the whole study, not just this receptor: Compared with non-shared clonotypes, the clonotypes found in all four sorted-subset donors had higher generation probabilities. Rarefaction of sorted-subset datasets indicated incomplete sequencing despite the large sequencing depth. Sampling was restricted to blood, and TCR repertoires in tissue are likely to differ from TCR repertoires in blood. About 5% of naive CD4, 3.5% of naive CD8, roughly 2.4% of memory CD4, and 0.35% to 0.4% of memory CD8 clonotypes were shared across a few donors. Naive subsets generally had larger estimated clonotype richness than memory subsets. The small number of donors limited the genetic and exposure-history diversity represented. Pairwise subsampling indicated that sequencing depth was expected to affect the degree of clonotype sharing among donors.

V is cut back by 8 bases and J by 5 bases, with 8 bases in the junction unmatched. CDR3 length: 16 amino acids, cysteine to phenylalanine. Here the CDR3 DNA is all that survives: 48 bases in frame from base 1. Per the germline V gene (reference sequence), WNHNN is the CDR1 and SYGVQD is the CDR2. This chain is built from TRBV10-1 and TRBJ2-3; TRBD2 lines up with 15 middle nucleotides. Sequencing was performed on naive CD4+ T cells from PBMCs. The cell subset or site label for this specimen denotes: CD45RA+ positively selected. The clonotype originates from a man between 18 and 35 years old in good health. Some clones in this sample may be carry-over from other donors' samples. The CDR3 protein sequence reads: CASFGLAGGYVDTQYF. The DNA is as follows: TGCGCCAGCTTCGGACTAGCGGGAGGGTATGTAGATACGCAGTATTTT.